This is a list of T cell receptor beta chains from one sample in a study of blood T cell repertoires in COVID-19. The method was immunoSEQ multiplex PCR; TCRdb's version includes in-frame clones alone and lacks a portion of them. The table shows about 150,000 clones, with 75% to 90% occurring only once. The sample comprised peripheral blood. These receptor sequences come from a man aged 18 to 35 with COVID-19, enrolled during active disease. CDR3s include the opening cysteine and the closing phenylalanine or tryptophan. Fields, in order: clone size, J gene, CDR3 length, D gene, V gene, CDR3 protein, CDR3 DNA. D genes are given only for firm matches. Where a row states a size, it is once, few, many or the class of an expanded clone; other rows omit it.

clone size: NA
J gene: TRBJ1-5
CDR3 length: 16
D gene: NA
V gene: TRBV19
CDR3 protein: CASSITSGTYNQPQHF
CDR3 DNA: TGTGCCAGTAGTATTACGTCGGGAACCTACAATCAGCCCCAGCATTTT

clone size: NA
J gene: TRBJ2-7
CDR3 length: 14
D gene: NA
V gene: TRBV6-6
CDR3 protein: CASSYRGTVNEQYF
CDR3 DNA: TGTGCCAGCAGTTATCGGGGAACAGTTAACGAGCAGTACTTC

clone size: NA
J gene: TRBJ2-5
CDR3 length: 11
D gene: NA
V gene: TRBV20-1
CDR3 protein: CSASGLETQYF
CDR3 DNA: TGCAGTGCGAGCGGCCTAGAGACCCAGTACTTC

clone size: NA
J gene: TRBJ2-2
CDR3 length: 15
D gene: TRBD2
V gene: TRBV24-1
CDR3 protein: CATSDLRDYSGELFF
CDR3 DNA: TGTGCCACCAGTGACCTACGGGACTATTCGGGGGAGCTGTTTTTT

clone size: NA
J gene: TRBJ2-6
CDR3 length: 16
D gene: TRBD1
V gene: TRBV24-1
CDR3 protein: CATSDRTGTGANVLTF
CDR3 DNA: TGTGCCACCAGTGACCGGACAGGGACTGGGGCCAACGTCCTGACTTTC

clone size: once
J gene: TRBJ2-7
CDR3 length: 15
D gene: NA
V gene: TRBV7-2
CDR3 protein: CASSLANTPTYEQYF
CDR3 DNA: TGTGCCAGCAGCTTAGCGAACACCCCGACCTACGAGCAGTACTTC

clone size: NA
J gene: TRBJ2-7
CDR3 length: 11
D gene: NA
V gene: TRBV11-2
CDR3 protein: CASSREYEQYF
CDR3 DNA: TGTGCCAGCAGCAGGGAGTACGAGCAGTACTTC

clone size: NA
J gene: TRBJ2-2
CDR3 length: 15
D gene: NA
V gene: TRBV25-1
CDR3 protein: CASSEGTAPAGELFF
CDR3 DNA: TGTGCCAGCAGTGAAGGGACTGCGCCGGCCGGGGAGCTGTTTTTT

clone size: NA
J gene: TRBJ1-3
CDR3 length: 16
D gene: NA
V gene: TRBV7-3
CDR3 protein: CASSLSGPSSGNTIYF
CDR3 DNA: TGTGCCAGCAGCTTATCAGGCCCGAGCTCTGGAAACACCATATATTTT

clone size: NA
J gene: TRBJ2-1
CDR3 length: 12
D gene: NA
V gene: TRBV28
CDR3 protein: CASSSPLNEQFF
CDR3 DNA: TGTGCCAGCAGTTCCCCACTCAATGAGCAGTTCTTC

clone size: once
J gene: TRBJ1-3
CDR3 length: 16
D gene: NA
V gene: TRBV5-5
CDR3 protein: CASSLGGPLSGNTIYF
CDR3 DNA: TGTGCCAGCAGCTTGGGCGGCCCTCTCTCTGGAAACACCATATATTTT